Listed here are 15 T cell receptor beta chains from one sample, sequenced in a study of cytomegalovirus exposure and HLA in healthy donors. Use of 60 Vbeta and 13 Jbeta primers characterized the PCR. The method was immunoSEQ multiplex PCR; TCRdb's version includes in-frame clones alone and lacks a portion of them. This sample has approximately 150,000 clones, with more than 75% found just once. Source material: PBMCs. The receptors come from a human donor in good health.

The rearrangement joins TRBV12-5 to TRBJ1-1, with D perhaps matching TRBD1 (5 bases). The CDR3 spans 13 residues. V shed 3 bases and J shed 1 base, with 6 bases lying between them. The V gene's germline CDR1 is LGHNT and CDR2 FRNRAP. CDR3 in amino acids: CASGFQGNTEAFF. CDR3 coding DNA: TGTGCTAGTGGTTTTCAGGGGAACACTGAAGCTTTCTTT.

In this sample, this clone turned up a few times. The chain recombines TRBV2 with TRBJ2-1; TRBD2 agrees at 8 bases. The CDR3 has 13 amino acids. CDR1 SNHLY and CDR2 FYNNEI come from the germline V gene. The CDR3 reads CGARGGPYNEQFF. Written as DNA, the CDR3 is TGTGGGGCCCGGGGGGGGCCATACAATGAGCAGTTCTTC.

The chain couples TRBV9 to TRBJ2-1; 13 bases are a match to TRBD2. Per the germline V gene, CDR1 is SGDLS and CDR2 is YYNGEE. Trimming cost V 3 bases and J 1 base; bases outside gene matches: 1. This CDR3 is built from 16 residues. The CDR3 DNA follows: TGTGCCAGCAGCGGGACTAGCGGGAGTTCCTACAATGAGCAGTTCTTC. Its protein is CASSGTSGSSYNEQFF.

The V call is TRBV20-1, the J call TRBJ2-5; no reliable D call. The CDR3 runs to 11 residues. V shed 8 bases and J shed 3 bases, with 10 bases lying between them. Germline CDR1 and CDR2: DFQATT and SNEGSKA (reference sequence). CDR3 loop: CSPSIKETQYF. The CDR3 coding sequence is TGCAGTCCATCAATCAAAGAGACCCAGTACTTC.

The genes are TRBV5-6 and TRBJ2-1; 10 positions agree with TRBD1. There are 16 residues in the CDR3. Germline values: CDR1 SGHDT, CDR2 YYEEEE. Trimming took 1 base from V and 6 from J; bases not matched to a gene: 7. The CDR3: CASSLRPDRGPNEQFF. The DNA of the CDR3 is TGTGCCAGCAGCTTGAGACCTGACAGGGGGCCCAATGAGCAGTTCTTC.

This chain joins TRBV29-1 and TRBJ1-2, with D tentatively TRBD1 (6 bases). CDR1 and CDR2 from the germline V gene are SQVTM and ANQGSEA. There are 12 residues in the CDR3. Trimming left V 7 bases short and J 6 bases short, with 15 bases between. The CDR3 loop reads CSALGQGNGYTF. The CDR3 DNA reads as TGCAGCGCCCTGGGGCAGGGGAATGGCTACACCTTC.

This clone has more than one count but fewer than ten. The chain uses TRBV9 and TRBJ2-7, with 7 bases lining up with TRBD1. The CDR3 loop spans 15 amino acids. The germline CDR1 and CDR2 sequences are SGDLS and YYNGEE. Trimming at V came to 4 bases and at J to 2 bases, leaving 9 bases not matched to a gene. CDR3 nucleotides: TGTGCCAGCAGCTCTCGAAACAGGGGAACCTACGAGCAGTACTTC. This sequence encodes CASSSRNRGTYEQYF.

The V call is TRBV5-4, the J call TRBJ1-2, with 8 bases lining up with TRBD1. This CDR3 comprises 14 residues. The germline V gene encodes CDR1 SGHNT and CDR2 YYREEE (reference sequence). The J segment lost 9 bases and the V segment lost 3 bases, leaving 10 bases of the junction unmatched. The CDR3 is CASSWDRIIHSYTF. The CDR3 nucleotides read TGTGCCAGCAGCTGGGACAGGATAATCCATAGCTACACCTTC.

The chain uses TRBV6-5 and TRBJ2-3; D unresolved. V lost 5 bases and J 1 base, leaving 4 bases between the germline ends. Germline V gene data show CDR1 as MNHEY and CDR2 as SVGAGI. This CDR3 is 12 amino acids long. CDR3 coding DNA: TGTGCCAGCAGTAGAGGCACAGATACGCAGTATTTT. It yields the protein CASSRGTDTQYF.

The rearrangement links TRBV7-2 to TRBJ1-2; no clear D gene. The germline V and J ends were trimmed by 1 base and 0 bases, with 9 bases remaining between them. Germline CDR1 and CDR2: SGHTA and FQGNSA. The length of the CDR3 is 15 residues. CDR3 sequence reads: CASSLDSPPNYGYTF. The CDR3 nucleotides are TGTGCCAGCAGCTTAGACAGCCCACCTAACTATGGCTACACCTTC.

This chain connects TRBV5-1 to TRBJ2-3; TRBD1 is a possible D gene (5 bases). The germline V and J ends were trimmed by 0 bases and 0 bases, with 8 bases remaining between them. This CDR3 is 15 amino acids long. Germline CDR1 reads SGHRS; CDR2 reads YFSETQ. The DNA for the CDR3 is TGCGCCAGCAGCTTGGGACAGTTAAGCACAGATACGCAGTATTTT. It encodes CASSLGQLSTDTQYF.

V and J are TRBV29-1 and TRBJ2-7, with TRBD1 identical over 7 bases. CDR1 and CDR2 from the germline V gene are SQVTM and ANQGSEA. The V segment lost 5 bases and the J segment 3 bases; nucleotides outside the gene matches: 7. This CDR3 has 13 amino acids. CDR3 amino acids: CSVRLAGGYEQYF. For the CDR3, the DNA is TGCAGCGTTCGATTAGCAGGGGGCTACGAGCAGTACTTC.

J is TRBJ2-1 and V is TRBV7-9; 10 bases line up with TRBD2. CDR1 SEHNR and CDR2 FQNEAQ come from the germline V gene (reference sequence). J gave up 3 bases and V 2 bases, and 7 bases lay outside the gene matches. The CDR3 has 17 residues. CDR3 DNA: TGTGCCAGCAGCTTATCTTTAGCTAGCGGGAGCTACAATGAGCAGTTCTTC. Residues: CASSLSLASGSYNEQFF.

This clone was detected only a few times. The chain has TRBV19 and TRBJ1-2; D possibly corresponds to TRBD1 (5 bases). V lost 5 bases to trimming and J lost 8 bases, with 21 bases between them. The CDR3 is 15 amino acids. Germline assignment: CDR1 LNHDA and CDR2 SQIVND (reference sequence). This chain's CDR3 is CASSLRQSGSGGYTF. The CDR3 bases are TGTGCCAGTAGTCTGAGACAGTCCGGGAGCGGGGGCTACACCTTC.

The chain couples TRBV6-1 to TRBJ1-5; TRBD1 might be the D (5 bases). Germline V lookup: CDR1 MNHNS, CDR2 SASEGT. Trimming removed 3 bases at V and 1 base at J, with 7 bases between. The CDR3 is 14 residues long. CDR3 sequence: CASSEGLSNQPQHF. The CDR3 coding sequence is TGTGCCAGCAGTGAGGGACTGAGCAATCAGCCCCAGCATTTT.